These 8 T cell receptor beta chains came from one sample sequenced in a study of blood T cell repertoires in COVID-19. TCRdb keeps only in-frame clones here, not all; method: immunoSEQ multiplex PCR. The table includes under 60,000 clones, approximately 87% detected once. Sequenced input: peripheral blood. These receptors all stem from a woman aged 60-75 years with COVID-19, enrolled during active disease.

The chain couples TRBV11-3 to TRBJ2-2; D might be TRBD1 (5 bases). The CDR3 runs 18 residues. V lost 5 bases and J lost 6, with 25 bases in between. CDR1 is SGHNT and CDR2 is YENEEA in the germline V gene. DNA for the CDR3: TGTGCCAGCAGCATCCGCCCGCGCAGGGTTCGAGCACCCGGGGAGCTGTTTTTT. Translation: CASSIRPRRVRAPGELFF.

The chain's CDR3 is CASSPTSTVNTEAFF. CDR3 in DNA: TGTGCCAGCAGCCCCACCTCGACAGTGAACACTGAAGCTTTCTTT. V gene TRBV11-2 combines with J gene TRBJ1-1, with D possibly TRBD1 on 5 matching bases. Germline V gene sequence: CDR1 SGHAT, CDR2 FQNNGV. Trimming left V 5 bases short and J 0 bases short, with 13 bases between. The CDR3 spans 15 residues.

This CDR3 is CASSTHRLAGGDTGELFF. The CDR3 DNA sequence: TGTGCCAGTAGTACCCACCGACTAGCGGGAGGGGACACCGGGGAGCTGTTTTTT. The chain links TRBV19 to TRBJ2-2, with 14 bases aligning to TRBD2. The J segment lost 3 bases and the V segment lost 4 bases, leaving 7 bases of the junction unmatched. Germline assignment: CDR1 LNHDA and CDR2 SQIVND (reference sequence). The CDR3 has 18 residues.

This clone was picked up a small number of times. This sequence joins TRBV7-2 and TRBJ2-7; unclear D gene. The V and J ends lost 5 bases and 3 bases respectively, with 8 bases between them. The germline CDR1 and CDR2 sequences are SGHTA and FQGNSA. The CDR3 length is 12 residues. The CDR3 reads CASSPGYYEQYF. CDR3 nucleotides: TGTGCCAGCAGCCCCGGTTACTACGAGCAGTACTTC.

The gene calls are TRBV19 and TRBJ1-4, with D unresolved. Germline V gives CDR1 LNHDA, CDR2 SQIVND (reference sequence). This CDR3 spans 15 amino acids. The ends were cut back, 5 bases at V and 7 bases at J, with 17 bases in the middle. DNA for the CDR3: TGTGCCAGTAGTCCCTGGAGAGAGTCCGGTGAAAAACTGTTTTTT. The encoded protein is CASSPWRESGEKLFF.

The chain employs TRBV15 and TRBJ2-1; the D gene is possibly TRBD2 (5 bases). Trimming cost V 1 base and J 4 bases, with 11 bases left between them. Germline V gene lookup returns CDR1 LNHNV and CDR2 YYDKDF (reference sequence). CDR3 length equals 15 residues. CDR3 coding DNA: TGTGCCACCAGCAGAGGCGAGGGATCGTACAATGAGCAGTTCTTC. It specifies CATSRGEGSYNEQFF.

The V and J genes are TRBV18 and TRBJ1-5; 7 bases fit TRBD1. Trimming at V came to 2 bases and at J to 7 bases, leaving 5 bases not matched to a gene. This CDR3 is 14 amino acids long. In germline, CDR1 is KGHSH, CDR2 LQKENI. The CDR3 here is CASSPGGGEQPQHF. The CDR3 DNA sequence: TGTGCCAGCTCACCAGGAGGGGGCGAGCAGCCCCAGCATTTT. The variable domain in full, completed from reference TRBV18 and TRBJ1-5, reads NAGVMQNPRHLVRRRGQEARLRCSPMKGHSHVYWYRQLPEEGLKFMVYLQKENIIDESGMPKERFSAEFPKEGPSILRIQQVVRGDSAAYFCASSPGGGEQPQHFGDGTRLSIL.

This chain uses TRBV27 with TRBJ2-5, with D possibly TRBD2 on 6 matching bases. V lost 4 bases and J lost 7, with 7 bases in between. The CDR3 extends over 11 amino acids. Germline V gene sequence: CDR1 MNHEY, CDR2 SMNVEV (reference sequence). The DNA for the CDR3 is TGTGCCAGCAGTTACGGGGGGACCCAGTACTTC. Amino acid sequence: CASSYGGTQYF.